These 20 T cell receptor beta chains share one sample of origin, sequenced in a study of OX40 agonist ivuxolimab in advanced cancers. Assay used: immunoSEQ multiplex PCR; TCRdb lists only in-frame clones, some missing. The profile shows nearly 85,000 clones, 75% to 90% of them singletons. The material sequenced was CD4+ or CD8+ T cells sorted from blood, taken in a trial of the OX40 agonist ivuxolimab. Receptors were obtained from an adult with an advanced solid tumor such as melanoma, head and neck, liver or kidney cancer.

The chain couples TRBV6-1 to TRBJ1-1, with no clear D. Germline V CDR1 and CDR2: MNHNS, SASEGT. V was trimmed by 0 bases and J by 11 bases, leaving 16 bases between them. The CDR3 is made up of 14 amino acids. The CDR3 region has the DNA TGTGCCAGCAGTGAAGCGGTACAGACTCGAGCGGCTTTCTTT. It codes for CASSEAVQTRAAFF.

The chain links TRBV18 to TRBJ2-7; 8 bases agree with TRBD1. Trimming took 2 bases from V and 5 from J; bases not matched to a gene: 8. The length of the CDR3 is 15 residues. Germline CDR1 is KGHSH and CDR2 is LQKENI. The CDR3 reads CASSPVTGVLHEQYF. The DNA for the CDR3 is TGTGCCAGCTCACCAGTGACAGGGGTTCTCCACGAGCAGTACTTC.

The CDR3 DNA reads as TGTGCCAGCAGCTTCCGGAATTACGAGCAGTACTTC. Translating gives CASSFRNYEQYF. This chain links TRBV7-9 with TRBJ2-7, with D uncertain. The germline V and J ends were trimmed by 3 bases and 4 bases, with 7 bases remaining between them. CDR1 and CDR2 from the germline V gene are SEHNR and FQNEAQ (reference sequence). CDR3 size: 12 residues.

CDR3 protein: CASSRREGAVVSGNTIYF. CDR3 DNA: TGTGCCAGTAGTAGGAGAGAGGGGGCCGTTGTCTCTGGAAACACCATATATTTT. This chain links TRBV19 with TRBJ1-3, with 7 bases identical to TRBD1. There are 18 residues in the CDR3. The ends lost 4 bases at V and 0 bases at J; junction bases unmatched: 12. Germline assignment: CDR1 LNHDA and CDR2 SQIVND (reference sequence).

The chain uses TRBV29-1 and TRBJ2-5, with D possibly TRBD2 on 5 matching bases. Trimming removed 4 bases at V and 4 bases at J, with 10 bases between. Germline assignment: CDR1 SQVTM and CDR2 ANQGSEA. This CDR3 spans 12 amino acids. The CDR3 here is CSVGGDLETQYF. CDR3 DNA sequence: TGCAGCGTTGGGGGAGACTTAGAGACCCAGTACTTC.

This chain joins TRBV7-2 and TRBJ1-2, with TRBD1 as a possible D gene (5 bases). V was pared by 5 bases and J by 8 bases, with 21 bases between. Germline V gene sequence: CDR1 SGHTA, CDR2 FQGNSA. This CDR3 is 15 amino acids long. The CDR3 reads CASSLLPGPKNGYTF. For the CDR3, the DNA is TGTGCCAGCAGCCTCCTGCCAGGGCCGAAGAACGGCTACACCTTC. Full variable domain (remainder filled in from reference TRBV7-2 and TRBJ1-2): GAGVSQSPSNKVTEKGKDVELRCDPISGHTALYWYRQSLGQGLEFLIYFQGNSAPDKSGLPSDRFSAERTGGSVSTLTIQRTQQEDSAVYLCASSLLPGPKNGYTFGSGTRLTVV.

This chain connects TRBV7-8 to TRBJ1-2; unclear D gene. In germline, CDR1 is SGHVS, CDR2 FQNEAQ. This CDR3 is built from 15 residues. Trimming left V 5 bases short and J 0 bases short, with 13 bases between. In nucleotides, the CDR3 is TGTGCCAGCAGCATGGGAGGGCGTACTAACTATGGCTACACCTTC. Translation gives CASSMGGRTNYGYTF.

The chain recombines TRBV18 with TRBJ1-6; D unresolved. CDR3 length: 15 residues. Trimming removed 3 bases from V and 7 bases from J, with 13 bases in between. CDR1 KGHSH and CDR2 LQKENI come from the germline V gene. CDR3 protein: CASSPDYSRNSPLHF. In DNA form, the CDR3 reads TGTGCCAGCTCACCGGATTACTCCAGAAATTCACCCCTCCACTTT.

This clone came up a few times. The chain employs TRBV30 and TRBJ1-1; the D is unclear. CDR1 is GTSNPN and CDR2 is SVGIG in the germline V gene (reference sequence). The CDR3 consists of 15 residues. Trimming shortened V by 0 bases and J by 3 bases, and 14 bases separated the two germline ends. The CDR3 coding sequence is TGTGCCTGGAGTGTAAGAGGTTTAGTAGACACTGAAGCTTTCTTT. Translated: CAWSVRGLVDTEAFF.

The chain links TRBV2 to TRBJ1-3; D not certain. The CDR3 has 15 amino acids. The ends were cut back, 4 bases at V and 0 bases at J, with 10 bases in the middle. The germline V gene encodes CDR1 SNHLY and CDR2 FYNNEI. DNA for the CDR3: TGTGCCAGCAGTGGGGAGCGCCGCTCTGGAAACACCATATATTTT. Translated, it gives CASSGERRSGNTIYF.

The V call is TRBV28, the J call TRBJ1-1, with 11 bases that match TRBD1. J lost 3 bases, V lost 4 bases, and 7 bases had no gene match. CDR1 is MDHEN and CDR2 is SYDVKM in the germline V gene. The CDR3 extends over 16 amino acids. Here the CDR3 reads CASSSGQGAEYTEAFF. The CDR3 coding sequence is TGTGCCAGCAGTTCAGGACAGGGGGCAGAGTACACTGAAGCTTTCTTT.

V usage is TRBV11-2 and J usage is TRBJ1-1; no firm D call. With 8 bases removed from V and 1 base from J, the gap between germline ends came to 11 bases. CDR3 length: 13 residues. Germline-derived CDR1 and CDR2 are SGHAT and FQNNGV. CDR3 coding DNA: TGTGCCAGCGGGTGGCAGCCGAACACTGAAGCTTTCTTT. Protein sequence: CASGWQPNTEAFF.

The chain is built from TRBV6-6 and TRBJ2-7; TRBD2 aligns across 7 bases. V was clipped by 6 bases and J by 6 bases; unmatched bases: 14. CDR1 is MNHNY, CDR2 SVGAGI, per germline (reference sequence). The CDR3 loop spans 15 amino acids. The chain's CDR3 is CASRPRASGVFEQYF. CDR3 bases: TGTGCCAGCAGGCCCCGGGCCAGCGGGGTTTTCGAGCAGTACTTC.

The chain has TRBV7-5 and TRBJ1-5; TRBD1, the table's D call, lacks a check against the DNA. TRBV7-5 is a known pseudogene. CDR3 length equals 13 residues. CDR3 loop: CARSYVQGKPQHF. CDR3 nucleotide sequence: TGTGCCAGAAGTTACGTCCAGGGCAAGCCCCAGCATTTT.

This chain links TRBV6-1 with TRBJ2-7; TRBD1 matches 8 bases. J lost 5 bases, V lost 6 bases, and 12 bases had no gene match. There are 15 residues in the CDR3. Germline CDR1 reads MNHNS; CDR2 reads SASEGT. The CDR3 is CASRGQGPPGHEQYF. CDR3 in DNA: TGTGCCAGCAGAGGACAGGGCCCTCCAGGCCACGAGCAGTACTTC.

The chain combines TRBV15 with TRBJ1-1; the D is unclear. This CDR3 has 13 amino acids. The germline V gene has CDR1 LNHNV and CDR2 YYDKDF (reference sequence). Trimming stripped 2 bases from V and 4 bases from J, with 8 bases between. CDR3 bases: TGTGCCACCAGCAGAACGATCACCACTGAAGCTTTCTTT. It yields the protein CATSRTITTEAFF.

J is TRBJ1-3 and V is TRBV7-3, with D unclear. CDR1 is SGHTA and CDR2 is FQGTGA in the germline V gene. With 1 base removed from V and 0 bases from J, the gap between germline ends came to 10 bases. The CDR3 consists of 16 residues. The CDR3, as DNA: TGTGCCAGCAGCTTAATGGCACCATCCTCTGGAAACACCATATATTTT. Encoded protein: CASSLMAPSSGNTIYF.

This clone was seen once. This chain links TRBV5-6 with TRBJ1-1; D might be TRBD1 (5 bases). Germline V gene lookup returns CDR1 SGHDT and CDR2 YYEEEE. CDR3 length: 15 amino acids. Trimming pared 0 bases from V and 3 bases from J, leaving 12 bases between. CDR3 coding DNA: TGTGCCAGCAGCTTGGGGCCCGGGGGAGACACTGAAGCTTTCTTT. It translates to CASSLGPGGDTEAFF.

A few counts support this clone. V and J are TRBV6-1 and TRBJ1-5; D is unresolved. CDR1 is MNHNS, CDR2 SASEGT, per germline. The V and J ends lost 5 bases and 7 bases respectively, with 15 bases between them. CDR3 length: 14 amino acids. Here the CDR3 reads CASSKDRRFQPQHF. For the CDR3, the DNA is TGTGCCAGCAGTAAGGACCGTAGGTTCCAGCCCCAGCATTTT.

This clone was seen only a few times. The genes are TRBV18 and TRBJ2-1; a weak D match, TRBD2 (5 bases). Germline lookup yields CDR1 KGHSH and CDR2 LQKENI. The ends were cut back, 3 bases at V and 1 base at J, with 10 bases in the middle. This CDR3 contains 15 residues. The CDR3 reads CASSPWEPSYNEQFF. The DNA of the CDR3 is TGTGCCAGCTCACCGTGGGAGCCTTCCTACAATGAGCAGTTCTTC. The full variable domain, its missing parts supplied by reference TRBV18 and TRBJ2-1, is NAGVMQNPRHLVRRRGQEARLRCSPMKGHSHVYWYRQLPEEGLKFMVYLQKENIIDESGMPKERFSAEFPKEGPSILRIQQVVRGDSAAYFCASSPWEPSYNEQFFGPGTRLTVL.